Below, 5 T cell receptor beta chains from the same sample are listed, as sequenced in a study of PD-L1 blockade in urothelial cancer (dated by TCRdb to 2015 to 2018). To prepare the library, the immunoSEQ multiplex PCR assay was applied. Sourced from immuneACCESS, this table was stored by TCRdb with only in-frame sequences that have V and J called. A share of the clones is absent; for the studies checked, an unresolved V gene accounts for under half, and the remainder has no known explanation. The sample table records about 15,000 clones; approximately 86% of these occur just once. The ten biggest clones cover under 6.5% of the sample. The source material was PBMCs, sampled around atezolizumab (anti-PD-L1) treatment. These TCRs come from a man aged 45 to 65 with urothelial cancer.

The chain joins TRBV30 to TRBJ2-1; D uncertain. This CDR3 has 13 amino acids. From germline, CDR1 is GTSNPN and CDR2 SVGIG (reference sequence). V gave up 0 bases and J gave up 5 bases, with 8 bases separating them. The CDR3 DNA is TGTGCCTGGAGTGTTTCACAGCACAATGAGCAGTTCTTC. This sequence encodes CAWSVSQHNEQFF.

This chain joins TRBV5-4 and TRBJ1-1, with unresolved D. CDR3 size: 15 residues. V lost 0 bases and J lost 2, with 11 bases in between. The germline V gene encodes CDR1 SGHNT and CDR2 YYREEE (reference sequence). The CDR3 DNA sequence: TGTGCCAGCAGCTTGGGAATCCGGGGAAACACTGAAGCTTTCTTT. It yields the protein CASSLGIRGNTEAFF.

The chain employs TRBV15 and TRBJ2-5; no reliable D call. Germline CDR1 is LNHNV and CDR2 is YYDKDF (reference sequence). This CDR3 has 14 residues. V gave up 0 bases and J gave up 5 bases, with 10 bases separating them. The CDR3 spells CATSRDRATETQYF. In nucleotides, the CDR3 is TGTGCCACCAGCAGAGATAGAGCGACGGAGACCCAGTACTTC.

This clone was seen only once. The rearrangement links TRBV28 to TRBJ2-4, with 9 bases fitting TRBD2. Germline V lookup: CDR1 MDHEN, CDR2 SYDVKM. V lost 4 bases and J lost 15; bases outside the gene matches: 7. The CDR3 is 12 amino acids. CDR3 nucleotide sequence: TGTGCCAGCAGTTCCCCCGGACTAGCGTGGTACTTC. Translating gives CASSSPGLAWYF.

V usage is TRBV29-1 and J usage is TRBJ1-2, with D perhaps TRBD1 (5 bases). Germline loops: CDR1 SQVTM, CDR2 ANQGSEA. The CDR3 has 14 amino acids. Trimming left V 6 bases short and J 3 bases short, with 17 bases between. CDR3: CSVTPQGGDYGYTF. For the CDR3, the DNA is TGCAGCGTAACACCCCAGGGAGGCGACTATGGCTACACCTTC.